These 8 T cell receptor beta chains were sequenced from one sample in a study of blood T cell repertoires in COVID-19. Sequencing used immunoSEQ multiplex PCR; TCRdb keeps in-frame clones, though not all of them. There are 150,000 to 200,000 clones in the sample; over 60% occur only once, and roughly 28% lies in the top ten. The sequencing sample was made of peripheral blood. These receptors were taken from a woman in her seventies with acute or convalescent COVID-19.

This clone is judged medium-sized. This chain joins TRBV13 and TRBJ2-1; D perhaps matches TRBD2 (5 bases). Germline V CDR1 and CDR2: PRHDT, FYEKMQ (reference sequence). This CDR3 comprises 13 residues. The V and J ends lost 4 bases and 6 bases respectively, with 10 bases between them. CDR3 sequence (DNA): TGTGCCAGCAGCTGGAGAGGGCTCAATGAGCAGTTCTTC. Protein sequence: CASSWRGLNEQFF. The full variable domain, completed using reference TRBV13 and TRBJ2-1, is AAGVIQSPRHLIKEKRETATLKCYPIPRHDTVYWYQQGPGQDPQFLISFYEKMQSDKGSIPDRFSAQQFSDYHSELNMSSLELGDSALYFCASSWRGLNEQFFGPGTRLTVL.

V and J are TRBV11-3 and TRBJ2-7; 7 nucleotides align to TRBD2. V trimming: 1 base; J trimming: 2 bases; junction bases outside the gene matches: 5. The germline V gene encodes CDR1 SGHNT and CDR2 YENEEA. The length of the CDR3 is 15 residues. CDR3: CASSLASGGPYEQYF. As DNA, the CDR3 is TGTGCCAGCAGCTTAGCTAGCGGAGGCCCCTACGAGCAGTACTTC.

CDR3 DNA sequence: TGCGCCAGCAGGGAGGGTTACAGGTCAACTAATGAAAAACTGTTTTTT. It encodes CASREGYRSTNEKLFF. The chain uses TRBV5-1 and TRBJ1-4; maybe TRBD1 (5 bases). Germline values: CDR1 SGHRS, CDR2 YFSETQ. Trimming pared 5 bases from V and 0 bases from J, leaving 14 bases between. The CDR3 is made up of 16 amino acids.

The chain joins TRBV5-1 to TRBJ1-3, with 8 positions matching TRBD1. V was clipped by 0 bases and J by 4 bases; unmatched bases: 15. Germline values: CDR1 SGHRS, CDR2 YFSETQ. CDR3 length equals 19 residues. For the CDR3, the DNA is TGCGCCAGCAGCTTGGGATTGGCAGGGGGCGCCGAAGCCGGAAACACCATATATTTT. Protein: CASSLGLAGGAEAGNTIYF.

The J gene is TRBJ2-1, the V gene TRBV7-9; 14 nucleotides line up with TRBD2. CDR1 and CDR2 from the germline V gene are SEHNR and FQNEAQ (reference sequence). V shed 5 bases and J 0 bases; nucleotides not matched to a gene: 6. The CDR3 contains 18 residues. CDR3 nucleotide sequence: TGTGCCAGCAGCCCCCGACTAGCGGGAGGGCCCTCCTACAATGAGCAGTTCTTC. This encodes CASSPRLAGGPSYNEQFF.

The gene calls are TRBV7-8 and TRBJ1-2; unclear D gene. Germline values: CDR1 SGHVS, CDR2 FQNEAQ. V was trimmed by 5 bases and J by 1 base, leaving 8 bases between them. The CDR3 totals 13 residues. This CDR3 is CASSEDFNYGYTF. The CDR3 nucleotides read TGTGCCAGCAGCGAGGACTTTAACTATGGCTACACCTTC.

The chain uses TRBV24-1 and TRBJ2-1; 7 bases align to TRBD1. CDR1 is KGHDR, CDR2 SFDVKD, per germline. The CDR3 has 16 residues. The trim removed 5 bases at V and 0 bases at J, leaving 6 bases unmatched. This CDR3 is CATSAFAGGSYNEQFF. The CDR3 DNA reads as TGTGCCACCAGTGCCTTCGCAGGGGGCTCCTACAATGAGCAGTTCTTC.

The gene calls are TRBV10-2 and TRBJ2-3; 8 positions agree with TRBD2. V dropped 10 bases and J dropped 1; count of bases not matched to a gene: 10. Germline V CDR1 and CDR2: WSHSY, SAAADI. The CDR3 is 15 residues long. The chain's CDR3 is CATSLGREGTDTQYF. The CDR3 DNA sequence: TGCGCCACAAGCCTTGGGCGGGAGGGCACAGATACGCAGTATTTT.